One sample yielded the 14 T cell receptor beta chains listed below, sequenced in a study of blood T cells in healthy people across ages (dated by TCRdb to between 2015 and 2017). The library was produced with 5' RACE. These reads were obtained on an Illumina HiSeq 2500. A second PCR of about 6 to 11 cycles was run with a J-beta primer mix and a sample-barcoded 5' primer. Through fastp at Q25 and MiXCR, TCRdb rebuilt clones from the public reads, retaining in-frame beta chains. Every CDR3 protein is listed once, alongside the most common genes and DNA of its rows. Present in this sample are some 550,000 distinct CDR3 sequences, 40% to 50% of which were seen just once. The ten largest clones add up to 20% to 25% of the sample. The sequencing sample was made of blood. Receptors were obtained from an elderly man in good health.

The V gene is TRBV11-2, the J gene TRBJ2-1, with 9 positions matching TRBD2. V lost 1 base to trimming and J lost 10 bases; unmatched junction nucleotides: 5. Germline lookup yields CDR1 SGHAT and CDR2 FQNNGV. The CDR3 consists of 14 residues. The CDR3 DNA follows: TGTGCCAGCAGCTTAGTTAAAGCGGGAGGCGAGCAGTTCTTC. Protein: CASSLVKAGGEQFF.

J is TRBJ2-7 and V is TRBV7-9; tentatively, D is TRBD2 (6 bases). Trimming removed 5 bases at V and 5 bases at J, with 13 bases between. This CDR3 is 13 amino acids long. Germline CDR1 is SEHNR and CDR2 is FQNEAQ (reference sequence). The CDR3 loop reads CASSPRGSHEQYF. The CDR3 coding sequence is TGTGCCAGCAGCCCCCGGGGGTCCCACGAGCAGTACTTC.

In this sample, this clonotype turned up a few times. The V and J genes are TRBV29-1 and TRBJ2-3, with TRBD2 matching over 8 bases. The germline V gene has CDR1 SQVTM and CDR2 ANQGSEA. This CDR3 is built from 13 residues. V dropped 7 bases and J dropped 6; count of bases not matched to a gene: 9. CDR3 in amino acids: CSAVGGGSDTQYF. The CDR3 region has the DNA TGCAGCGCTGTTGGCGGGGGGTCCGATACGCAGTATTTT.

This chain links TRBV6-6 with TRBJ1-5; 7 nucleotides match TRBD1. Per germline, CDR1 MNHNY and CDR2 SVGAGI (reference sequence). With V trimmed by 2 bases and J by 5 bases, 6 bases remained unmatched. This CDR3 has 15 residues. As DNA, the CDR3 is TGTGCCAGCAGTTACCCACAGGGGTCCCATCAGCCCCAGCATTTT. Its protein product is CASSYPQGSHQPQHF.

The V and J genes are TRBV5-1 and TRBJ1-2; D not resolved. The CDR3 length is 14 residues. Per germline, CDR1 SGHRS and CDR2 YFSETQ. Deletions cut 5 bases from V and 4 bases from J, with 15 bases between. Here the CDR3 DNA reads TGCGCCAGCAGACCTACCCCAATCCCCTATGGCTACACCTTC. Translated: CASRPTPIPYGYTF.

This clonotype occurred a few times. The rearrangement uses TRBV28 and TRBJ2-5; D is undetermined. The CDR3 has 14 residues. Looked up from germline, CDR1 is MDHEN and CDR2 is SYDVKM. V lost 3 bases to trimming and J lost 1 base, with 9 bases between them. The CDR3 protein is CASSLVGTQETQYF. CDR3 coding DNA: TGTGCCAGCAGTTTGGTGGGAACCCAAGAGACCCAGTACTTC.

This rearrangement joins TRBV7-2 to TRBJ1-5; 7 nucleotides align to TRBD1. The germline V gene encodes CDR1 SGHTA and CDR2 FQGNSA. There are 17 residues in the CDR3. V shed 4 bases and J 6 bases; nucleotides not matched to a gene: 15. CDR3 nucleotides: TGTGCCAGCAGCTCCCCTCGAGAGGGGGCGCAGCGTCAGCCCCAGCATTTT. This codes for CASSSPREGAQRQPQHF.

This clonotype has a handful of counts. One end of the junction is discordant with germline, which a read error may explain. The V and J genes are TRBV6-6 and TRBJ2-3; 11 nucleotides agree with TRBD2. The germline gives CDR1 MNHNY, CDR2 SVGAGI (reference sequence). This CDR3 has 14 residues. The CDR3 here is CASSDSSGRDTQYF. In nucleotides, the CDR3 is TGTGCCAGCAGTGACTCTAGCGGGAGGGATACGCAGTATTTT.

V gene TRBV10-3 combines with J gene TRBJ1-1; TRBD1 agrees at 8 bases. There are 15 residues in the CDR3. V lost 4 bases to trimming and J lost 11 bases; unmatched junction nucleotides: 15. The germline gives CDR1 ENHRY, CDR2 SYGVKD. CDR3 protein: CAISGGGRGQVEAFF. DNA for the CDR3: TGTGCCATCAGTGGGGGGGGCAGGGGGCAAGTTGAGGCTTTCTTT.

This clonotype was picked up a small number of times. This chain uses TRBV9 with TRBJ1-2, with D maybe TRBD1 (5 bases). Germline loops: CDR1 SGDLS, CDR2 YYNGEE. The V gene lost 3 bases and the J gene lost 4 bases, with 16 bases spanning the gap. The CDR3 is 15 amino acids. CDR3 DNA sequence: TGTGCCAGCAGCGATACAGGCCCGGGCGGCTATGGCTACACCTTC. This codes for CASSDTGPGGYGYTF.

This clonotype has just a few counts. This chain joins TRBV6-5 and TRBJ2-3; no reliable D call. The V and J ends lost 6 bases and 4 bases respectively, with 11 bases between them. Germline CDR1 and CDR2: MNHEY and SVGAGI. This CDR3 has 13 amino acids. CDR3 in amino acids: CASRLGGADTQYF. Here the CDR3 DNA reads TGTGCCAGCAGGCTTGGTGGGGCAGATACGCAGTATTTT.

The chain carries TRBV29-1 and TRBJ2-7; 11 bases line up with TRBD2. V shed 5 bases, J shed 3 bases, and the junction held 9 bases outside the gene matches. From germline, CDR1 is SQVTM and CDR2 ANQGSEA. There are 15 residues in the CDR3. CDR3 in DNA: TGCAGCGTTTACCCGACTAGCGGGGCCTACTACGAGCAGTACTTC. This translates into CSVYPTSGAYYEQYF.

V usage is TRBV7-2 and J usage is TRBJ2-1, with TRBD2 matching over 9 bases. This CDR3 region has 14 residues. After removal of 6 bases from V and 10 bases from J, the junction contained 10 bases not matched to a gene. Germline CDR1 SGHTA, CDR2 FQGNSA. The DNA for the CDR3 is TGTGCCAGCAGGCCGGGGACTAGCCCCCGAGAGCAGTTCTTC. Translating it yields CASRPGTSPREQFF.

This clonotype was seen a handful of times. The rearrangement joins TRBV6-5 to TRBJ2-3, with TRBD2 matching over 8 bases. CDR1 and CDR2 from the germline V gene are MNHEY and SVGAGI. This CDR3 is 16 amino acids long. With V trimmed by 7 bases and J by 5 bases, 14 bases remained unmatched. The CDR3 nucleotides are TGTGCCAGCAATCCTTTTCGGGGGGGCGGGGTAGATACGCAGTATTTT. It encodes CASNPFRGGGVDTQYF.